This T cell receptor (beta chain) stems from a study of neurological immune-mediated disorders (dated by TCRdb to the late 2010s). Study-wide context: Among the roughly 34 multiple sclerosis patients, relapsing-remitting MS was present in approximately 31 and secondary progressive MS was present in 3. The roughly 100 TCR-beta libraries included longitudinal samples, technical triplicates and paired sorted CD4+ and CD8+ T-cell subsets alongside PBMC samples. The cohort was made up of 68 subjects, consisting of 14 HAM/TSP patients, 35 or so multiple sclerosis patients and about 20 healthy controls. Peripheral blood TCR-beta repertoires from patients with HTLV-I-associated myelopathy (HAM/TSP), patients with multiple sclerosis, and healthy controls were compared in the study using UMI-based sequencing. Results and caveats for the whole study, not just this receptor: Phylogenetic analysis grouped repertoires from 18 of 34 MS patients into a cluster of related CDR3 sequences, suggesting a possible repertoire-level signature. TCR clonal expansion was highest in HAM/TSP patients and lowest in MS patients, with MS patients falling below even healthy controls. No association of the MS cluster with clinical or MRI features was observed, and the need for larger cohorts was stated by the authors. Across subjects, expanded clones never shared an identical CDR3 amino acid sequence, which suggests that the TCR-beta repertoires in every group were private.

CDR1 and CDR2 were assigned from the germline V gene as SGHRS and YFSETQ. Measured from the cysteine to the phenylalanine, the CDR3 is 15 residues long. The retained sequence is limited to the CDR3, 45 bases, with the frame set at the first base. Trimming takes 3 bases off V and 5 bases off J; junction bases not matched to a gene: 6. cDNA was synthesized by template-switch 5'RACE using a primer with a 10-nucleotide random unique molecular identifier that tagged each TCR transcript. Every sequencing run covered 15-18 subjects and yielded more than 160 million TCR-beta sequences. Total RNA was extracted with the RNeasy kit. The KAPA Real-time Library Amplification kit was used to amplify TCR-beta VDJ regions with primers for the TCR constant region and the 5'RACE anchor. A first PCR added sample indexes and Illumina adaptors, and a second PCR then raised library yield. After purification with Ampure beads, the TCR product of roughly 650 bp was size-selected on a 2% E-gel SizeSelection system. Library quality was checked on a Bioanalyzer, concentration was measured with Qubit, and libraries were quantified with the Kapa Library Quantification kit before pooling. An Illumina HiSeq 2500 sequenced the libraries paired-end 2 x 150 bp. To increase sequence diversity, about 23-32% phiX was spiked into each library pool. The original pipeline was this. Quality-filtered reads were processed with the UMI-based MiGEC pipeline, and over 90% of raw TCR sequences were removed by the MiGEC pipeline during error correction. VDJ genes were aligned to IMGT germline references, and clonotypes were defined by unique CDR3 amino acid sequence plus V-J genes. Clonal expansion, Shannon diversity and CDR3 relatedness (CalcPairwiseDistances, ClusterSamples) were evaluated with VDJtools, and phylogenetic trees were built with CLCbio workbench. Using coefficient-of-variation modelling across technical triplicates, the study counted a clone as expanded if it had at least 8 unique UMIs. TCRdb applied fastp at Q25 and MiXCR to the public reads, then kept only in-frame beta chains. Records with the same CDR3 protein are collapsed into one entry carrying the most frequent genes and DNA. TCRdb, not the original authors, processed these V and J calls. The sample data list 50,000 or so distinct CDR3 sequences, and 3% to 4% of these were observed just once. Under 6% of the sample comes from the top ten.

For the unsorted PBMC libraries, 2 million PBMCs were stored in RNAlater at -80 degrees C until RNA extraction and were used to generate the libraries. The multiple sclerosis patients were enrolled in a US clinical protocol that used magnetic resonance imaging to evaluate disease progression. Peripheral blood underwent Ficoll-Hypaque density gradient centrifugation to isolate PBMCs, which were then cryopreserved in liquid nitrogen. This clonotype appeared many times. Its antigen remains undetermined. No much larger clonotype is one base removed from it; base qualities were not supplied. The V and J genes are TRBV5-1 and TRBJ1-1; 11 of the junction bases match TRBD1. Sequences were obtained from PBMCs. The clonotype comes from a man in his forties or fifties with multiple sclerosis. The DNA sequence is TGCGCCAGCAGCTATTCCGGGACAGGGGGAACTGAAGCTTTCTTT. Its translation is CASSYSGTGGTEAFF. Reference TRBV5-1 and TRBJ1-1 proteins supply the regions before and after the CDR3; the full variable domain is: KAGVTQTPRYLIKTRGQQVTLSCSPISGHRSVSWYQQTPGQGLQFLFEYFSETQRNKGNFPGRFSGRQFSNSRSEMNVSTLELGDSALYLCASSYSGTGGTEAFFGQGTRLTVV.